This T cell receptor (beta chain) stems from a study of blood T cell repertoires in COVID-19. The assay was immunoSEQ multiplex PCR, and TCRdb's table has in-frame clones only and misses some. The sample includes roughly 250,000 clones, about 85% of them seen just once. The CDR3 extends over 15 amino acids. V dropped 0 bases and J dropped 0 bases, with 7 bases sitting between them. Germline V gene sequence: CDR1 SGDLS, CDR2 YYNGEE. Input material: peripheral blood. The rearrangement joins TRBV9 to TRBJ1-5; tentative D call: TRBD1 (5 bases). The origin of this receptor is a middle-aged man with acute or convalescent COVID-19. CDR3 sequence: CASSVGGSSNQPQHF. The CDR3 coding sequence is TGTGCCAGCAGCGTAGGGGGCAGTAGCAATCAGCCCCAGCATTTT.